There are a few counts of the clone carrying this T cell receptor beta chain. What it binds is not known. The record originates from a study of CD8 T cells in ankylosing spondylitis. Findings of the study overall: Significant enrichment of disease-linked clones was reportedly seen in matched ankylosing spondylitis synovial fluid. Seven to nine highly homologous variants formed a TCR beta motif that appeared characteristic of ankylosing spondylitis blood. Earlier literature documents some of the motif variants in reactive arthritis synovial fluid and blood.

Library preparation for TCR beta used quantitative 5'-RACE with molecular barcodes. TCRdb re-called the 5' RACE reads through MiXCR, storing one row per CDR3 protein. The sample contains approximately 440,000 distinct CDR3 sequences, 17% of which appear only once. This CDR3 has 13 amino acids. Per the germline V gene, CDR1 is DFQATT and CDR2 is SNEGSKA (reference sequence). The V and J ends lost 6 bases and 5 bases respectively, with 17 bases between them. V gene TRBV20-1 combines with J gene TRBJ2-7; D remains unclear. The sequence derives from a male donor with ankylosing spondylitis. Sequences were obtained from blood, either unsorted or a sorted T cell fraction (not recorded which). The CDR3 sequence is CSAPSGNRDEQYF. In nucleotides, the CDR3 is TGCAGTGCCCCTTCTGGGAATAGGGACGAGCAGTACTTC.